The T cell receptor beta chain described here comes from a study of siplizumab effects on memory and regulatory T cells. Study-wide points: Naive T cells seemed more diverse than memory cells and seemed major alloresponse contributors. With siplizumab, cumulative frequency of CD4+ memory-derived alloreactive sequences dropped significantly. The authors did not confirm suppressive function in proliferating Tregs from siplizumab cultures.

A word on this clone: What it recognizes is unknown.

V was shortened by 2 bases and J by 4 bases, with 2 bases between the two germline ends. Germline V gene lookup returns CDR1 SGHTA and CDR2 FQGTGA. This CDR3 spans 12 amino acids. Assays covered about 10^5 TCR templates per sample. Sequenced by immunoSEQ multiplex PCR; TCRdb stores in-frame clones only, minus some. This sample has 95,000 to 100,000 clones, with 85% to 95% found just once. This receptor was identified in a human donor in good health. The chain is built from TRBV7-3 and TRBJ2-2; D ambiguous. The sample was non-Treg CD4+ T cells sorted from blood. CDR3 sequence reads: CASSLLTGELFF. CDR3 bases: TGTGCCAGCAGCTTACTCACCGGGGAGCTGTTTTTT.